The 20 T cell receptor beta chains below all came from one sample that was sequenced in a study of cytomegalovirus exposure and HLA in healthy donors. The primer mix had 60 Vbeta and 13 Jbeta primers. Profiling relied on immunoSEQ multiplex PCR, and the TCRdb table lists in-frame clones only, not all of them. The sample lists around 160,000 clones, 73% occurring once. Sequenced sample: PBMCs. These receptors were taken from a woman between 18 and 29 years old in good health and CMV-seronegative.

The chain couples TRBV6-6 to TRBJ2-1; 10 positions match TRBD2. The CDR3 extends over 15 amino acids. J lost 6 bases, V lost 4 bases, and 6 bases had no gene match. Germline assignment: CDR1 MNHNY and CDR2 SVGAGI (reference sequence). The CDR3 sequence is CASSFLAGEANEQFF. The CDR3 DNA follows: TGTGCCAGCAGTTTCCTAGCGGGAGAAGCCAATGAGCAGTTCTTC.

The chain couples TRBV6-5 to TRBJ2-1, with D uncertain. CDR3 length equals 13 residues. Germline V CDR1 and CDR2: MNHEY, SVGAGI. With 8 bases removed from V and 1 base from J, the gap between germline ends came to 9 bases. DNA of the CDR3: TGTGCCAGCCGTCCTCGGTCCTACAATGAGCAGTTCTTC. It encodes CASRPRSYNEQFF.

The CDR3 is CASSLEALAGLTDTQYF. The CDR3 coding sequence is TGTGCCAGCAGCTTAGAGGCTCTAGCGGGCCTCACAGATACGCAGTATTTT. This rearrangement joins TRBV11-3 to TRBJ2-3, with 8 bases lining up with TRBD2. The CDR3 has 17 amino acids. Losses at the gene ends were 0 bases for V and 2 bases for J; bases not matched to a gene: 7. Germline CDR1 and CDR2: SGHNT and YENEEA.

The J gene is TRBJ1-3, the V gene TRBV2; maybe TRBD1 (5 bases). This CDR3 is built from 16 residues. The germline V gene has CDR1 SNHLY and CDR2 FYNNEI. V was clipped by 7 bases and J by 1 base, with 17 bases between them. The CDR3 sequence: CASTGTPRRSGNTIYF. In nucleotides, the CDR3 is TGTGCCAGCACCGGGACTCCCCGAAGGTCTGGAAACACCATATATTTT. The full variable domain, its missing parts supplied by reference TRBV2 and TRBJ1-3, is EPEVTQTPSHQVTQMGQEVILRCVPISNHLYFYWYRQILGQKVEFLVSFYNNEISEKSEIFDDQFSVERPDGSNFTLKIRSTKLEDSAMYFCASTGTPRRSGNTIYFGEGSWLTVV.

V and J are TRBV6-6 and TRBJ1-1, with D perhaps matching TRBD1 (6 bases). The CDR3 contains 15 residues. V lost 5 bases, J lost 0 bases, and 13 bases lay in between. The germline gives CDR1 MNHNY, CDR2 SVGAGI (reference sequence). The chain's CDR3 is CASSAQGRMNTEAFF. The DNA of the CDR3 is TGTGCCAGCAGTGCTCAGGGGCGCATGAACACTGAAGCTTTCTTT.

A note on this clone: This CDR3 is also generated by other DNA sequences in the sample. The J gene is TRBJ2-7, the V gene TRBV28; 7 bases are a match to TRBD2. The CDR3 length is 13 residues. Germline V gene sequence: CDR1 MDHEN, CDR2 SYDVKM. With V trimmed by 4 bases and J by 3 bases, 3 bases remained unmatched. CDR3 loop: CASSSGLSYEQYF. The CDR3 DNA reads TGTGCCAGCAGTTCGGGACTAAGCTACGAGCAGTACTTC.

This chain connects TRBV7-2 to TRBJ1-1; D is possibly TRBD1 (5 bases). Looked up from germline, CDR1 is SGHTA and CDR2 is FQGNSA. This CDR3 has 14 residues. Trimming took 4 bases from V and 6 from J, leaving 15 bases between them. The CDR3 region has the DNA TGTGCCAGCAGCTACCCCACCAGGGCGCCTGAAGCTTTCTTT. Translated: CASSYPTRAPEAFF. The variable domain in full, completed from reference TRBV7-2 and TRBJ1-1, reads GAGVSQSPSNKVTEKGKDVELRCDPISGHTALYWYRQSLGQGLEFLIYFQGNSAPDKSGLPSDRFSAERTGGSVSTLTIQRTQQEDSAVYLCASSYPTRAPEAFFGQGTRLTVV.

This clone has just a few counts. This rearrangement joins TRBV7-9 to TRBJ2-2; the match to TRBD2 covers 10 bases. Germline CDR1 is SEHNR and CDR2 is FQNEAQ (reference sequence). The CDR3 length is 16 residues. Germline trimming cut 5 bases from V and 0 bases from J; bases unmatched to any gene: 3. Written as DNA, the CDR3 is TGTGCCAGCAGCAAACTAGCGGGAACGAACACCGGGGAGCTGTTTTTT. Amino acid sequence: CASSKLAGTNTGELFF.

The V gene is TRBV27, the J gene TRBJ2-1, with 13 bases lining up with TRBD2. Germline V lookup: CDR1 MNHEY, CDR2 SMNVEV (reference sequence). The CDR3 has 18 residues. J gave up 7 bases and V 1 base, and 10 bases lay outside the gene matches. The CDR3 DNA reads TGTGCCAGCAGTTTATATAGCCCCACTAGCGGGAGGGCTAATGAGCAGTTCTTC. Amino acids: CASSLYSPTSGRANEQFF.

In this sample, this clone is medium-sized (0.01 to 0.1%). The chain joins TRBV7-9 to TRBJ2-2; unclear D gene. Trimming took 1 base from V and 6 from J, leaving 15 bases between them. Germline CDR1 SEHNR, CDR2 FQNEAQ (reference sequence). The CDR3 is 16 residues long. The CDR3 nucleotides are TGTGCCAGCAGCTTAGATTGGGCAAAGTTAGCCGGGGAGCTGTTTTTT. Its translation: CASSLDWAKLAGELFF.

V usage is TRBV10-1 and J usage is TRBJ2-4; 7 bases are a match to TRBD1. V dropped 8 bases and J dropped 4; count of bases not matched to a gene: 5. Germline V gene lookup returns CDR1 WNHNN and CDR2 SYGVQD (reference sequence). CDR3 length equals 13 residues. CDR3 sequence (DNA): TGCGCCAGCTCAGTGGGACAGAAAAACATTCAGTACTTC. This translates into CASSVGQKNIQYF.

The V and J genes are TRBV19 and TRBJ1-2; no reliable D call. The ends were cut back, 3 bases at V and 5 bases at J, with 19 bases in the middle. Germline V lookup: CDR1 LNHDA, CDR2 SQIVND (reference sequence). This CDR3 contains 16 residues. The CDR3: CASSIAGSGNSYGYTF. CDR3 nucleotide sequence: TGTGCCAGTAGTATCGCGGGTTCGGGCAACAGTTATGGCTACACCTTC.

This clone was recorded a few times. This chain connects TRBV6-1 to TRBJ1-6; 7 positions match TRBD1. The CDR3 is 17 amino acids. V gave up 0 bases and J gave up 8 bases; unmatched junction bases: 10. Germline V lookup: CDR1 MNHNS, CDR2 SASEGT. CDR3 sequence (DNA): TGTGCCAGCAGTGAAGCTGTGGCAGGGGGTTTAGATTCACCCCTCCACTTT. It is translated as CASSEAVAGGLDSPLHF.

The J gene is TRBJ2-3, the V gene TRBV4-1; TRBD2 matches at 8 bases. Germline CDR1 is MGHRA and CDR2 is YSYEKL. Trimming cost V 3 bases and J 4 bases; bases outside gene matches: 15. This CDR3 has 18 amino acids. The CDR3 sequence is CASSHGRLSAGGSDTQYF. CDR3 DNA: TGCGCCAGCAGCCATGGGCGACTAAGTGCGGGGGGTTCAGATACGCAGTATTTT.

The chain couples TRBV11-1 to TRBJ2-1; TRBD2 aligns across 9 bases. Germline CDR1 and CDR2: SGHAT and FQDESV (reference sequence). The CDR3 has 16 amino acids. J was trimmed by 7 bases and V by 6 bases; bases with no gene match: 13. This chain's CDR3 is CASSRMERGAGNEQFF. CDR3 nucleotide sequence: TGTGCCAGCAGTCGAATGGAGCGGGGGGCAGGAAATGAGCAGTTCTTC.

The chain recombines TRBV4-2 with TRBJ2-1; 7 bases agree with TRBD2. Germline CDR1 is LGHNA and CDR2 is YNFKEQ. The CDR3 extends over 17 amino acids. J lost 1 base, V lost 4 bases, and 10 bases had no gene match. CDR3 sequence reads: CASSPKTGGPSYNEQFF. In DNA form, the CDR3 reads TGTGCCAGCAGCCCAAAGACGGGGGGACCTTCCTACAATGAGCAGTTCTTC.

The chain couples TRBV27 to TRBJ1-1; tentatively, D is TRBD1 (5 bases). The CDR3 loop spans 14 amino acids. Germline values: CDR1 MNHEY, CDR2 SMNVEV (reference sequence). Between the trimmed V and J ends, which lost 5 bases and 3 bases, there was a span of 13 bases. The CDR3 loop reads CASSKDRTYTEAFF. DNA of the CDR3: TGTGCCAGCAGTAAAGACAGAACTTACACTGAAGCTTTCTTT.

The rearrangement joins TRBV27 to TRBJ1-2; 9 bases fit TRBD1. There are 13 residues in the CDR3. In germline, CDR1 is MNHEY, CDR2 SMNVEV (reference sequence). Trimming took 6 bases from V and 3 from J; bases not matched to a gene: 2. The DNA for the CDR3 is TGTGCCAGCAGGGGACAGGGCCACTATGGCTACACCTTC. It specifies CASRGQGHYGYTF.

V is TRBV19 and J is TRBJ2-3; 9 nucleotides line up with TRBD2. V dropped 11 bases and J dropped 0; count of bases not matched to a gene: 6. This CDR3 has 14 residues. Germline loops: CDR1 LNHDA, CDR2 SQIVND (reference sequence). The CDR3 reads CAAAGGESTDTQYF. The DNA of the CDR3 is TGTGCCGCAGCGGGGGGAGAAAGCACAGATACGCAGTATTTT. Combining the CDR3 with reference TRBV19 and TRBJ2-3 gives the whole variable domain DGGITQSPKYLFRKEGQNVTLSCEQNLNHDAMYWYRQDPGQGLRLIYYSQIVNDFQKGDIAEGYSVSREKKESFPLTVTSAQKNPTAFYLCAAAGGESTDTQYFGPGTRLTVL.

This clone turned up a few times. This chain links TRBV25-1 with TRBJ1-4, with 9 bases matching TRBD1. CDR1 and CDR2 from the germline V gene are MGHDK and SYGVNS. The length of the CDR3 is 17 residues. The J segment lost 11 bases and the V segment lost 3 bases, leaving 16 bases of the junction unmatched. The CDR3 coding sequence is TGTGCCAGCAGTGACCCACTCCCCGGACAGGGGACCGGGAAACTGTTTTTT. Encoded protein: CASSDPLPGQGTGKLFF. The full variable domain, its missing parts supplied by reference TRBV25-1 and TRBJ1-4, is EADIYQTPRYLVIGTGKKITLECSQTMGHDKMYWYQQDPGMELHLIHYSYGVNSTEKGDLSSESTVSRIRTEHFPLTLESARPSHTSQYLCASSDPLPGQGTGKLFFGSGTQLSVL.